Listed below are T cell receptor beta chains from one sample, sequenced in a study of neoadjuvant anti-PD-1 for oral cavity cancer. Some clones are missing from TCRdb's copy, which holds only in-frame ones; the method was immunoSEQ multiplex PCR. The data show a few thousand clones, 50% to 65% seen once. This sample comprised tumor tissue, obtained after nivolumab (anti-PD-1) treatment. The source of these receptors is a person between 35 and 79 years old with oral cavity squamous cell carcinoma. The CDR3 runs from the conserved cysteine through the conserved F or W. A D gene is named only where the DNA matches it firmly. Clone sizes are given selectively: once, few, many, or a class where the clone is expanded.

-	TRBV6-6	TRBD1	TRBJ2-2	CASSYGGTGGTGELFF	TGTGCCAGCAGTTACGGAGGGACAGGGGGAACCGGGGAGCTGTTTTTT
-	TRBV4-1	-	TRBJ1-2	CASSQAGTNYGYTF	TGCGCCAGCAGCCAAGCGGGCACTAACTATGGCTACACCTTC
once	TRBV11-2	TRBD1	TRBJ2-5	CASSSDRGETQYF	TGTGCCAGCAGCTCGGACAGGGGAGAGACCCAGTACTTC
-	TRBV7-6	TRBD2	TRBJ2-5	CASSLGALAGARQETQYF	TGTGCCAGCAGCTTAGGGGCGCTAGCGGGGGCTAGGCAAGAGACCCAGTACTTC
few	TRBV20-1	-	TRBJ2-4	CSCEVKNIQYF	TGCAGTTGTGAGGTCAAAAACATTCAGTACTTC
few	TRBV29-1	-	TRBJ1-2	CSADMAGYTF	TGCAGCGCCGACATGGCTGGCTACACCTTC
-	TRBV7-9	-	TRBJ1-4	CASSSGRTNEKLFF	TGTGCCAGCAGTTCAGGTCGAACTAATGAAAAACTGTTTTTT
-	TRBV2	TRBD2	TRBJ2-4	CASRLTSGPSLAKNIQYF	TGTGCCAGCAGGCTTACTAGCGGCCCCTCCCTAGCCAAAAACATTCAGTACTTC
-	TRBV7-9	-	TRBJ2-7	CASSLKGFYEQYF	TGTGCCAGCAGCTTAAAGGGGTTCTACGAGCAGTACTTC
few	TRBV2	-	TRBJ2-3	CASSVTTTQYF	TGTGCCAGCAGTGTCACGACGACGCAGTATTTT
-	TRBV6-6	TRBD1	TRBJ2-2	CASHRQGTSTGELFF	TGTGCCAGCCACCGACAGGGGACGAGCACCGGGGAGCTGTTTTTT
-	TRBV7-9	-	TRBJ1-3	CASSSPGQGSGNTIYF	TGTGCCAGCAGCAGCCCCGGCCAGGGGTCCGGAAACACCATATATTTT
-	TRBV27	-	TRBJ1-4	CATYYWGQAPNEKLFF	TGTGCCACTTACTACTGGGGGCAAGCTCCTAATGAAAAACTGTTTTTT
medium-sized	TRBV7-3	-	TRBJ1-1	CASSLNKNTEAFF	TGTGCCAGCAGCCTCAACAAGAACACTGAAGCTTTCTTT
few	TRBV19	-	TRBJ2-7	CASSKDGRGEQYF	TGTGCCAGTAGTAAGGACGGCAGAGGAGAGCAGTACTTC
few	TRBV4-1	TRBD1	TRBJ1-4	CASSRQGITNEKLFF	TGCGCCAGCAGCCGACAGGGTATAACTAATGAAAAACTGTTTTTT
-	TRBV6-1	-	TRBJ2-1	CASSVSGLYNEQFF	TGTGCCAGCAGCGTGAGCGGGCTCTACAATGAGCAGTTCTTC
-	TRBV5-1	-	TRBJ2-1	CASSRALEPQFF	TGCGCCAGCAGCAGGGCGTTAGAACCGCAGTTCTTC
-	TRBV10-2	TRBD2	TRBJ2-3	CASAPPGELAGDTDTQYF	TGCGCCAGCGCCCCCCCCGGAGAACTAGCGGGAGACACAGATACGCAGTATTTT
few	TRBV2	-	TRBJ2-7	CASSTGAYEQYF	TGTGCCAGCAGTACGGGGGCCTACGAGCAGTACTTC
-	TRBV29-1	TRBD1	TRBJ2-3	CSLRTGADTQYF	TGCAGCCTAAGGACAGGAGCAGATACGCAGTATTTT
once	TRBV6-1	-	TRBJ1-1	CASTTTGEAFF	TGTGCCAGCACCACGACAGGTGAAGCTTTCTTT
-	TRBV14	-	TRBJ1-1	CASSLTGLDAEAFF	TGTGCCAGCAGCCTAACAGGGTTGGACGCTGAAGCTTTCTTT
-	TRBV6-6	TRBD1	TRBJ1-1	CASSTGGGRPEAFF	TGTGCCAGCAGTACAGGGGGCGGGCGCCCTGAAGCTTTCTTT
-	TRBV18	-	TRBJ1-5	CASSPDHGNQPQHF	TGTGCCAGCTCACCAGATCATGGCAATCAGCCCCAGCATTTT
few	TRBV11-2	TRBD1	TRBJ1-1	CASSPGQGNTEAFF	TGTGCCAGCAGCCCGGGACAGGGAAACACTGAAGCTTTCTTT
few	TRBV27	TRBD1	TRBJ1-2	CASSPDRGPVSGYTF	TGTGCCAGCAGCCCGGACAGGGGCCCTGTGTCGGGCTACACCTTC
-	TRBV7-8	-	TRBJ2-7	CASRPQGEISYEQYF	TGTGCCAGCAGACCCCAGGGTGAGATTTCCTACGAGCAGTACTTC
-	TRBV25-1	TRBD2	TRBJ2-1	CASSEGLAGRNEQFF	TGTGCCAGCAGTGAAGGACTAGCGGGGCGGAATGAGCAGTTCTTC
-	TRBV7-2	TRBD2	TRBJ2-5	CASSSAGLAGQETQYF	TGTGCCAGCAGCTCCGCGGGACTAGCGGGGCAAGAGACCCAGTACTTC
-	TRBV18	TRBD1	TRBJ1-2	CASSSGTGGLIGYTF	TGTGCCAGCTCATCGGGGACAGGGGGTTTGATTGGCTACACCTTC
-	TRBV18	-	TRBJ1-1	CASSPLGMGNKGTEAFF	TGTGCCAGCTCACCTCTAGGAATGGGGAACAAGGGCACTGAAGCTTTCTTT
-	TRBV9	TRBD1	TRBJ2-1	CASSVVPSLTGNYNEQFF	TGTGCCAGCAGCGTAGTACCATCTTTGACAGGGAATTACAATGAGCAGTTCTTC
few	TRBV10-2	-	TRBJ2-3	CASSELDTQYF	TGCGCCAGCAGCGAACTTGATACGCAGTATTTT
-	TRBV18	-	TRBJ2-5	CASSPPVDAGPQETQYF	TGTGCCAGCTCACCACCGGTGGACGCTGGACCCCAAGAGACCCAGTACTTC
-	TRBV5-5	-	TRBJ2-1	CASSFGHKGTSSYNEQFF	TGTGCCAGCAGCTTCGGCCATAAGGGAACCAGCTCCTACAATGAGCAGTTCTTC
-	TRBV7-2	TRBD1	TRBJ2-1	CASFQGAVYNEQFF	TGTGCCAGCTTTCAGGGGGCGGTCTACAATGAGCAGTTCTTC
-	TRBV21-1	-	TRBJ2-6	CASSNGEHRNYSGANVLTF	TGTGCCAGCAGCAACGGGGAACACAGAAACTACTCTGGGGCCAACGTCCTGACTTTC
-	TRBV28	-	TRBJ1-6	CASSPWTTGLSPLHF	TGTGCCAGCAGTCCATGGACAACGGGGCTTTCACCCCTCCACTTT
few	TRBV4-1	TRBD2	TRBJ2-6	CASSQDGGAGLAGFGGANVLTF	TGCGCCAGCAGCCAAGATGGGGGAGCCGGACTAGCGGGTTTCGGTGGGGCCAACGTCCTGACTTTC
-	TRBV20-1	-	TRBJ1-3	CSGKNGNTIYF	TGCAGTGGAAAAAATGGAAACACCATATATTTT
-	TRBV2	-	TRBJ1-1	CASGRDMNTEAFF	TGTGCCAGCGGTAGAGACATGAACACTGAAGCTTTCTTT
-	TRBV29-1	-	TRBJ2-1	CSVEGQHNEQFF	TGCAGCGTTGAAGGACAGCACAATGAGCAGTTCTTC
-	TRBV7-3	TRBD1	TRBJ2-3	CASSLNRGTDTQYF	TGTGCCAGCAGCTTAAACAGGGGAACAGATACGCAGTATTTT